This T cell receptor beta chain emerged from a study of cytotoxic CD8 clonotypes in ibrutinib-treated CLL. Study details: Response samples were drawn at a median of about 13 months of treatment, range 6 to 36.

Notes on this clone: What it recognizes is unknown.

Findings of the study overall: Rare overall, public clonotypes shrank or held steady under therapy. Clonality increased with ibrutinib response but returned toward baseline at progression.

CDR1 and CDR2 (germline): SGDLS, YYNGEE. Trimming stripped 3 bases from V and 0 bases from J, with 14 bases between. This CDR3 contains 16 residues. Method: immunoSEQ multiplex PCR; TCRdb's copy keeps in-frame clones and lacks some. The profile covers more than 85,000 clones, with around 77% appearing a single time and 20% to 25% taken by the ten largest. The clonotype originates from a human donor with chronic lymphocytic leukemia. The chain recombines TRBV9 with TRBJ2-3; D ambiguous. Sequences were derived from PBMCs, sampled after 24 months of ibrutinib treatment. This CDR3 reads CASSAGWSGSTDTQYF. CDR3 nucleotide sequence: TGTGCCAGCAGCGCTGGGTGGTCTGGTAGCACAGATACGCAGTATTTT. Drawing the rest from reference TRBV9 and TRBJ2-3, the complete variable domain is DSGVTQTPKHLITATGQRVTLRCSPRSGDLSVYWYQQSLDQGLQFLIQYYNGEERAKGNILERFSAQQFPDLHSELNLSSLELGDSALYFCASSAGWSGSTDTQYFGPGTRLTVL.